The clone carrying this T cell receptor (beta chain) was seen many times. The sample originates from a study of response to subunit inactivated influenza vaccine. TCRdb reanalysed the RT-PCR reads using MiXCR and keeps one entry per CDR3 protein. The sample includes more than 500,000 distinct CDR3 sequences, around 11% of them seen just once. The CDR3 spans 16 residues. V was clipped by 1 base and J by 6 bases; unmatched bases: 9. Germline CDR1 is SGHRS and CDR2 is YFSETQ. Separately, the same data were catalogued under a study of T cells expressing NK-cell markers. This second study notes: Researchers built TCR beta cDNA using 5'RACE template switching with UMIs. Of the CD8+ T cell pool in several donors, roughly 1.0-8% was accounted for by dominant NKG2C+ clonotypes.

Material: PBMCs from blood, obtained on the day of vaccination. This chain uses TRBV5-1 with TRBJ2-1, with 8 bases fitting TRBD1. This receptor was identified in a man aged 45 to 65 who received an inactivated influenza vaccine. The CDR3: CASSLTWDRNTNEQFF. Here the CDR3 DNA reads TGCGCCAGCAGCTTGACTTGGGACAGGAATACCAATGAGCAGTTCTTC.